This TCR beta chain was retrieved from a study of vaccination and CD4 T cells after COVID-19. This clonotype was found once. What it binds is not known. Cultured CD4+ T cell DNA was sequenced using the Oncomine TCR Beta short-read assay. TCRdb fed the PCR reads into MiXCR, producing one record per CDR3 protein. The data show approximately 17,000 distinct CDR3 sequences, more than 50% seen once. The V gene lost 4 bases and the J gene lost 0 bases, with 13 bases spanning the gap. The CDR3 spans 16 residues. The germline CDR1 and CDR2 sequences are LGHNA and YSLEER. As to treatment: roughly 10-day PBMC culture with coronavirus spike peptide pools or control peptides (ViraFEST assay).

This sequence joins TRBV4-3 and TRBJ1-5; no firm D call. The clonotype originates from a human donor who had recovered from COVID-19. The source material was CD4+ T cells from blood, cultured in vitro, sampled before SARS-CoV-2 vaccination. CDR3 residues: CASSPNHHDSNQPQHF. In nucleotides, the CDR3 is TGCGCCAGCAGCCCCAACCATCACGATAGCAATCAGCCCCAGCATTTT.